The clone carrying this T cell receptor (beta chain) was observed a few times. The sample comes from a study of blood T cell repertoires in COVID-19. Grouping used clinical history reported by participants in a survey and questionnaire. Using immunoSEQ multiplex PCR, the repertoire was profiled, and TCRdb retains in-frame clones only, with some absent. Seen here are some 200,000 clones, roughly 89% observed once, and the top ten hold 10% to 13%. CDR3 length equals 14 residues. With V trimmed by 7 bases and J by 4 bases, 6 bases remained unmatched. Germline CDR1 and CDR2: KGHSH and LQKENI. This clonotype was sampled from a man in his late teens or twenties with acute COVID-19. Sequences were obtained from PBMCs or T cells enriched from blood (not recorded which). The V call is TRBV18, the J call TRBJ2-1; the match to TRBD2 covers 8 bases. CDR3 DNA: TGTGCCAGCTTCACTAGCGGAGCTTACAATGAGCAGTTCTTC. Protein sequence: CASFTSGAYNEQFF. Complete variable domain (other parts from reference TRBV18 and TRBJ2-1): NAGVMQNPRHLVRRRGQEARLRCSPMKGHSHVYWYRQLPEEGLKFMVYLQKENIIDESGMPKERFSAEFPKEGPSILRIQQVVRGDSAAYFCASFTSGAYNEQFFGPGTRLTVL.